Listed here are 21 T cell receptor beta chains from one sample, sequenced in a study of cytomegalovirus exposure and HLA in healthy donors. PCR employed 60 Vbeta and 13 Jbeta primers. The protocol was immunoSEQ multiplex PCR, while the TCRdb copy is restricted to in-frame clones and leaves out a portion. The sample lists roughly 100,000 clones; roughly three quarters were seen once. The sequencing input was PBMCs. Every receptor here comes from a male donor in good health and CMV-seropositive.

The count of this clone is one. The chain couples TRBV9 to TRBJ2-1, with D possibly being TRBD1 (6 bases). This CDR3 comprises 15 residues. Germline values: CDR1 SGDLS, CDR2 YYNGEE. V lost 3 bases, J lost 6 bases, and 16 bases lay in between. CDR3 residues: CASSEGGAVRNEQFF. The DNA of the CDR3 is TGTGCCAGCAGCGAAGGGGGAGCGGTCCGCAATGAGCAGTTCTTC.

The chain carries TRBV6-1 and TRBJ1-2; 10 nucleotides match TRBD1. The germline V gene has CDR1 MNHNS and CDR2 SASEGT. The trim removed 7 bases at V and 3 bases at J, leaving 5 bases unmatched. The length of the CDR3 is 14 residues. CDR3 DNA: TGTGCCAGCATTCCGGACAGGGGGGACTATGGCTACACCTTC. Encoded protein: CASIPDRGDYGYTF.

As concerns this clone: One end of the junction does not line up with germline, which may come from a read error. The chain combines TRBV5-1 with TRBJ2-4, with 12 bases matching TRBD2. CDR3 length equals 19 residues. The V gene's germline CDR1 is SGHRS and CDR2 YFSETQ. CDR3 region: CASSAVPLAGGGTKNSQYF. CDR3 bases: TGCGCCAGCAGCGCTGTTCCACTAGCGGGAGGCGGTACCAAAAACAGTCAGTACTTC.

This chain links TRBV2 with TRBJ2-7; possibly TRBD2 for D (5 bases). In germline, CDR1 is SNHLY, CDR2 FYNNEI. The CDR3 is 13 amino acids. The ends were cut back, 6 bases at V and 3 bases at J, with 12 bases in the middle. Here the CDR3 reads CASRTSGVYEQYF. In DNA, the CDR3 is TGTGCCAGCAGGACCTCCGGGGTCTACGAGCAGTACTTC.

The chain combines TRBV5-6 with TRBJ1-2; D ambiguous. Germline loops: CDR1 SGHDT, CDR2 YYEEEE. V gave up 9 bases and J gave up 4 bases, with 13 bases separating them. This CDR3 comprises 12 residues. CDR3 in amino acids: CATGGGGYGYTF. DNA for the CDR3: TGTGCCACCGGAGGTGGAGGCTATGGCTACACCTTC.

The chain has TRBV7-9 and TRBJ2-1; D may be TRBD1 (5 bases). The V gene lost 5 bases and the J gene lost 13 bases, with 12 bases spanning the gap. The CDR3 runs to 11 residues. Germline-derived CDR1 and CDR2 are SEHNR and FQNEAQ (reference sequence). Here the CDR3 DNA reads TGTGCCAGCAGCGAATTAAGGGGACAGTTCTTC. Amino acids: CASSELRGQFF.

This clone appeared a single time. The chain employs TRBV7-9 and TRBJ1-1, with D perhaps TRBD1 (5 bases). The V gene's germline CDR1 is SEHNR and CDR2 FQNEAQ (reference sequence). V dropped 5 bases and J dropped 5 bases, with 15 bases sitting between them. The CDR3 covers 14 residues. CDR3: CASSPQGLRTEAFF. As DNA, the CDR3 is TGTGCCAGCAGCCCCCAGGGATTGCGGACTGAAGCTTTCTTT.

The chain links TRBV30 to TRBJ2-5, with D perhaps TRBD1 (5 bases). Per germline, CDR1 GTSNPN and CDR2 SVGIG (reference sequence). The CDR3 is 13 residues long. Between the trimmed V and J ends, which lost 4 bases and 2 bases, there was a span of 11 bases. The CDR3 sequence: CAWNLWTQETQYF. The DNA for the CDR3 is TGTGCCTGGAATCTATGGACACAAGAGACCCAGTACTTC. Looking up the rest from reference TRBV30 and TRBJ2-5 gives the full variable domain: SQTIHQWPATLVQPVGSPLSLECTVEGTSNPNLYWYRQAAGRGLQLLFYSVGIGQISSEVPQNLSASRPQDRQFILSSKKLLLSDSGFYLCAWNLWTQETQYFGPGTRLLVL.

The V call is TRBV5-1, the J call TRBJ2-7, with TRBD2 identical over 13 bases. The CDR3 runs to 17 residues. The ends lost 0 bases at V and 0 bases at J; junction bases unmatched: 3. Per the germline V gene, CDR1 is SGHRS and CDR2 is YFSETQ. The CDR3 nucleotides are TGCGCCAGCAGCTTGGAACTAGCGGGAGGGATCTCCTACGAGCAGTACTTC. As protein: CASSLELAGGISYEQYF.

The CDR3 DNA follows: TGTGCCAGCAGACGAGAGGTGGAGGAGACCCAGTACTTC. This codes for CASRREVEETQYF. The chain is built from TRBV2 and TRBJ2-5; D unresolved. Germline loops: CDR1 SNHLY, CDR2 FYNNEI. The CDR3 is 13 residues long. V dropped 6 bases and J dropped 5 bases, with 13 bases sitting between them. Using reference TRBV2 and TRBJ2-5 for the parts outside the CDR3, the full variable domain is EPEVTQTPSHQVTQMGQEVILRCVPISNHLYFYWYRQILGQKVEFLVSFYNNEISEKSEIFDDQFSVERPDGSNFTLKIRSTKLEDSAMYFCASRREVEETQYFGPGTRLLVL.

Note on this clone: The sample holds other DNA sequences that translate to the same CDR3. This sequence joins TRBV20-1 and TRBJ2-7; possibly TRBD1 for D (5 bases). The CDR3 runs 11 residues. V lost 6 bases and J 2 bases, leaving 8 bases between the germline ends. Looked up from germline, CDR1 is DFQATT and CDR2 is SNEGSKA (reference sequence). The CDR3 DNA follows: TGCAGTGCCAGGACAACCTACGAGCAGTACTTC. Its translation is CSARTTYEQYF.

The chain links TRBV4-3 to TRBJ1-2; 7 bases fit TRBD1. CDR3 size: 17 residues. Trimming at V came to 1 base and at J to 8 bases, leaving 16 bases not matched to a gene. Germline V gene lookup returns CDR1 LGHNA and CDR2 YSLEER. The CDR3 loop reads CASSQGIVYRGRKGYTF. CDR3 coding DNA: TGCGCCAGCAGCCAAGGAATCGTCTACAGGGGAAGGAAAGGCTACACCTTC.

The chain is built from TRBV2 and TRBJ2-1; TRBD1 is a possible D gene (6 bases). Germline-derived CDR1 and CDR2 are SNHLY and FYNNEI. The CDR3 contains 17 residues. Between the trimmed V and J ends, which lost 3 bases and 9 bases, there was a span of 24 bases. CDR3 protein: CASSDRGPASLHGEQFF. CDR3 coding DNA: TGTGCCAGCAGTGACAGGGGACCGGCCTCACTTCACGGTGAGCAGTTCTTC.

This chain uses TRBV28 with TRBJ1-1; no firm D call. This CDR3 contains 17 residues. Germline lookup yields CDR1 MDHEN and CDR2 SYDVKM. Trimming took 5 bases from V and 0 from J, leaving 19 bases between them. The CDR3 here is CASSGRGQLGMNTEAFF. The CDR3 DNA reads as TGTGCCAGCAGTGGTCGTGGGCAGTTGGGCATGAACACTGAAGCTTTCTTT. Drawing the rest from reference TRBV28 and TRBJ1-1, the complete variable domain is DVKVTQSSRYLVKRTGEKVFLECVQDMDHENMFWYRQDPGLGLRLIYFSYDVKMKEKGDIPEGYSVSREKKERFSLILESASTNQTSMYLCASSGRGQLGMNTEAFFGQGTRLTVV.

This chain joins TRBV20-1 and TRBJ2-5, with 7 bases matching TRBD2. The CDR3 loop spans 10 amino acids. V lost 6 bases, J lost 5 bases, and 0 bases stayed unmatched. Germline V gene lookup returns CDR1 DFQATT and CDR2 SNEGSKA (reference sequence). The CDR3 region is CSAGGETQYF. The CDR3 DNA sequence: TGCAGTGCGGGGGGGGAGACCCAGTACTTC.

This clone has only a few counts. The V and J genes are TRBV5-5 and TRBJ2-3; unclear D gene. Deletions cut 2 bases from V and 2 bases from J, with 6 bases between. The CDR3 is 13 residues long. The germline CDR1 and CDR2 sequences are SGHKS and YYEKEE (reference sequence). The CDR3 nucleotides read TGTGCCAGCAGCTTTGAGGCCACAGATACGCAGTATTTT. Protein: CASSFEATDTQYF.

The chain employs TRBV6-6 and TRBJ1-5; 7 bases are shared with TRBD1. Trimming removed 6 bases from V and 3 bases from J; junction bases left unmatched: 2. Germline lookup yields CDR1 MNHNY and CDR2 SVGAGI (reference sequence). The CDR3 contains 13 residues. CDR3 DNA: TGTGCCAGCAGAAGGGGGCCCAATCAGCCCCAGCATTTT. Translated: CASRRGPNQPQHF.

The chain recombines TRBV7-6 with TRBJ2-2, with a possible D match to TRBD1 (5 bases). Deletions cut 0 bases from V and 3 bases from J, with 5 bases between. The CDR3 totals 14 residues. Germline CDR1 reads SGHVS; CDR2 reads FNYEAQ. The CDR3 protein is CASSLAGDTGELFF. In nucleotides, the CDR3 is TGTGCCAGCAGCTTAGCAGGGGACACCGGGGAGCTGTTTTTT.

This clone showed up just a few times. The chain couples TRBV10-3 to TRBJ2-7; 8 bases are shared with TRBD1. The CDR3 extends over 15 amino acids. The germline gives CDR1 ENHRY, CDR2 SYGVKD. Unmatched junction bases numbered 6, after V lost 0 bases and J lost 5 bases. Here the CDR3 DNA reads TGTGCCATCAGTGAGTCTCAAGACAGGGGTCACGAGCAGTACTTC. Residues: CAISESQDRGHEQYF.

The chain uses TRBV28 and TRBJ2-6, with D unclear. Trimming removed 5 bases from V and 0 bases from J, with 8 bases in between. The CDR3 is 15 residues long. Germline V gives CDR1 MDHEN, CDR2 SYDVKM. CDR3 sequence: CASSRTPSGANVLTF. The CDR3 DNA reads as TGTGCCAGCAGTCGCACACCCTCTGGGGCCAACGTCCTGACTTTC.

The chain combines TRBV2 with TRBJ1-5, with D unresolved. This CDR3 is built from 15 residues. CDR1 SNHLY and CDR2 FYNNEI come from the germline V gene. Trimming cost V 3 bases and J 2 bases, with 11 bases left between them. CDR3 region: CASSDGGKGNQPQHF. The DNA of the CDR3 is TGTGCCAGCAGTGACGGAGGGAAGGGCAATCAGCCCCAGCATTTT.